This record looks at one T cell receptor beta chain sequence and its context. The record originates from a study of response to subunit inactivated influenza vaccine. Each CDR3 protein is one row after TCRdb ran MiXCR on the RT-PCR reads. The sample has roughly 700,000 distinct CDR3 sequences, 11% to 15% seen once; the top ten hold approximately 6.5%. V lost 4 bases, J lost 12 bases, and 15 bases lay in between. The germline V gene has CDR1 MNHEY and CDR2 SVGAGI. This CDR3 has 13 residues. This specimen was PBMCs from blood, taken 14 days before vaccination. The receptor comes from a man between 50 and 59 years old who received an inactivated influenza vaccine. The chain couples TRBV6-5 to TRBJ1-4; D possibly corresponds to TRBD1 (5 bases). The CDR3 sequence: CASSSQGGEELFF. The CDR3 coding sequence is TGTGCCAGCAGTTCCCAGGGCGGCGAAGAACTGTTTTTT.